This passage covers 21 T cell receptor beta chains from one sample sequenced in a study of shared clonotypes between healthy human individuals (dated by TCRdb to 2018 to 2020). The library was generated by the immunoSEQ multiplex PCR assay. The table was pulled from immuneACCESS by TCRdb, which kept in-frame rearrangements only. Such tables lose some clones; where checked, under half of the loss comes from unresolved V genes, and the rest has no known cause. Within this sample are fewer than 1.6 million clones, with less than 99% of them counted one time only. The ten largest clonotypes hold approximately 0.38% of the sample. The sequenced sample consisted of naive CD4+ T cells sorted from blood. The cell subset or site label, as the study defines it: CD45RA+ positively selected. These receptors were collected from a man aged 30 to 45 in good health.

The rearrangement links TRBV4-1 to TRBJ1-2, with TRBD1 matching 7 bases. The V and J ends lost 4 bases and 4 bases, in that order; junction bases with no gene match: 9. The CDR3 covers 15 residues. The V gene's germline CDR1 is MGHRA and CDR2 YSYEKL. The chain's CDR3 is CASSLSGTALYGYTF. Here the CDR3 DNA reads TGCGCCAGCAGCCTTTCCGGGACAGCCCTCTATGGCTACACCTTC.

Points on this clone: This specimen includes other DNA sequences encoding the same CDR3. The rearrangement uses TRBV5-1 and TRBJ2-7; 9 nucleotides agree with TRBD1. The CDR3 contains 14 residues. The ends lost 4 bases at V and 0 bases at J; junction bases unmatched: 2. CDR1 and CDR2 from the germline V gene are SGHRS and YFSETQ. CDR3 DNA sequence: TGCGCCAGCAGCCCGACAGGGGGCTCCTACGAGCAGTACTTC. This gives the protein CASSPTGGSYEQYF.

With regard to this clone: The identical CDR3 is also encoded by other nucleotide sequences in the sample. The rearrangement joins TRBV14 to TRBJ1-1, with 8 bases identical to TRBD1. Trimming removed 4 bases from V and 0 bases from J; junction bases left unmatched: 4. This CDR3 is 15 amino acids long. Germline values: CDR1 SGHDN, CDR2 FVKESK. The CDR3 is CASSLRTGMNTEAFF. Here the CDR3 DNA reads TGTGCCAGCAGCCTGAGGACAGGGATGAACACTGAAGCTTTCTTT.

In DNA, the CDR3 is TGTGCCAGCTCACCCCTCGACAGGGGGAAAGCTTTCTTT. This sequence encodes CASSPLDRGKAFF. The J gene is TRBJ1-1, the V gene TRBV18, with 9 positions matching TRBD1. CDR3 length: 13 amino acids. The germline CDR1 and CDR2 sequences are KGHSH and LQKENI. The junction had 5 bases not matched to a gene; V was cut back by 3 bases and J by 9 bases.

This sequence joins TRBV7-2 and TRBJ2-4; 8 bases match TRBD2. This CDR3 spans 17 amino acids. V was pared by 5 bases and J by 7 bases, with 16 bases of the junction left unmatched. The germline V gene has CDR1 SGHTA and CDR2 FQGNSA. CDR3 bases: TGTGCCAGCAGCCAGTCGAGCGGGAGTCCCGCTCGGAACATTCAGTACTTC. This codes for CASSQSSGSPARNIQYF. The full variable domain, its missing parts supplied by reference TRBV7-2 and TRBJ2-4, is GAGVSQSPSNKVTEKGKDVELRCDPISGHTALYWYRQSLGQGLEFLIYFQGNSAPDKSGLPSDRFSAERTGGSVSTLTIQRTQQEDSAVYLCASSQSSGSPARNIQYFGAGTRLSVL.

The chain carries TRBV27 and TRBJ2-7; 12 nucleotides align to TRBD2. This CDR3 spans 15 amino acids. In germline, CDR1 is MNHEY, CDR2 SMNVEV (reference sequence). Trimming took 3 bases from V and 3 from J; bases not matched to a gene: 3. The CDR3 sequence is CASSFPTSGSYEQYF. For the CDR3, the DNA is TGTGCCAGCAGTTTCCCGACTAGCGGGAGCTACGAGCAGTACTTC.

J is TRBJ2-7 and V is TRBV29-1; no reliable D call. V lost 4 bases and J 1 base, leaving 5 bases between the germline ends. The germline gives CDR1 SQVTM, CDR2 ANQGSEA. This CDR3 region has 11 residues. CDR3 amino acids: CSVARSYEQYF. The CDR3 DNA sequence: TGCAGCGTTGCCAGGTCCTACGAGCAGTACTTC.

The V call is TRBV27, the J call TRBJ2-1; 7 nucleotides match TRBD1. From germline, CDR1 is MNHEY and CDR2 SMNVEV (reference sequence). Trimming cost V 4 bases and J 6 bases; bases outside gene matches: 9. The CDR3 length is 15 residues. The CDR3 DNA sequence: TGTGCCAGCAGTTCCCGACAGGGTGGGAGCAATGAGCAGTTCTTC. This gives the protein CASSSRQGGSNEQFF.

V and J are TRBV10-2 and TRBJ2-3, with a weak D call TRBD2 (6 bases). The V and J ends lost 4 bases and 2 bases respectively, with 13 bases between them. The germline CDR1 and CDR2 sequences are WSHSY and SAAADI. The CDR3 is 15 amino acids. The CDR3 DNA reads TGCGCCAGCAGTGTGACTAGGGGATCCACAGATACGCAGTATTTT. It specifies CASSVTRGSTDTQYF.

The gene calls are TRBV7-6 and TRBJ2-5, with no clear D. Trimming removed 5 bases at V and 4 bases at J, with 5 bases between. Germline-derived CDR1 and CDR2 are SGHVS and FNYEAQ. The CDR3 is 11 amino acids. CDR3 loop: CASSQRETQYF. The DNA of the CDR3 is TGTGCCAGCAGCCAAAGAGAGACCCAGTACTTC. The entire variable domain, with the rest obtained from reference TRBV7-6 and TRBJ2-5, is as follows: GAGVSQSPRYKVTKRGQDVALRCDPISGHVSLYWYRQALGQGPEFLTYFNYEAQQDKSGLPNDRFSAERPEGSISTLTIQRTEQRDSAMYRCASSQRETQYFGPGTRLLVL.

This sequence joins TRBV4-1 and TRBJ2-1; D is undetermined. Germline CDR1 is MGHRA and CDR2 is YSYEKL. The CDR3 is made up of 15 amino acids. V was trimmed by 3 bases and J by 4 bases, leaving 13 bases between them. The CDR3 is CASSHERRVYNEQFF. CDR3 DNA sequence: TGCGCCAGCAGCCATGAGCGACGGGTTTACAATGAGCAGTTCTTC.

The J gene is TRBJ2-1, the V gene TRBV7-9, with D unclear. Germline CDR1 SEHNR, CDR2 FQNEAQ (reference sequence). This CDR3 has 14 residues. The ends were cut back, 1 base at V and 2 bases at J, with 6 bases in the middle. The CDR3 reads CASSLDGTYNEQFF. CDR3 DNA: TGTGCCAGCAGCTTAGACGGAACCTACAATGAGCAGTTCTTC. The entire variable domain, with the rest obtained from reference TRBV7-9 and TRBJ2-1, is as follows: DTGVSQNPRHKITKRGQNVTFRCDPISEHNRLYWYRQTLGQGPEFLTYFQNEAQLEKSRLLSDRFSAERPKGSFSTLEIQRTEQGDSAMYLCASSLDGTYNEQFFGPGTRLTVL.

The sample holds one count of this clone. CDR3 residues: CASSPDRNTDTQYF. In DNA form, the CDR3 reads TGTGCCAGCTCTCCCGACAGAAACACAGATACGCAGTATTTT. The chain combines TRBV18 with TRBJ2-3; maybe TRBD1 (5 bases). The V gene lost 6 bases and the J gene lost 2 bases, with 12 bases spanning the gap. Germline V lookup: CDR1 KGHSH, CDR2 LQKENI. The CDR3 is 14 amino acids.

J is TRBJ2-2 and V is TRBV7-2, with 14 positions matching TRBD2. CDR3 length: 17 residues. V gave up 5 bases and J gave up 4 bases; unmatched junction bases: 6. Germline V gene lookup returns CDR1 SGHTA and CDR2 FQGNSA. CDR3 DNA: TGTGCCAGCAGCCCCGGGACTAGCGGGAGTGGCACCGGGGAGCTGTTTTTT. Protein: CASSPGTSGSGTGELFF.

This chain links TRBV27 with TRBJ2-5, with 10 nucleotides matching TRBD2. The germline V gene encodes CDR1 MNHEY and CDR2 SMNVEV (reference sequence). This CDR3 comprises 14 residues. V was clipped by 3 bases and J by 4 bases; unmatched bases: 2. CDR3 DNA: TGTGCCAGCAGTTTTAGCGGGAGGCTAGAGACCCAGTACTTC. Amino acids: CASSFSGRLETQYF.

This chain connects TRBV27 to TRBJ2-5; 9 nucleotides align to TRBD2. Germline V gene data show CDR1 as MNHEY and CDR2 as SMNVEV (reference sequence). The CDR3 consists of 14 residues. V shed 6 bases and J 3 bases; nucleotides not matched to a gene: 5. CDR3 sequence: CASSASGMEETQYF. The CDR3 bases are TGTGCCAGCAGCGCTAGCGGGATGGAAGAGACCCAGTACTTC.

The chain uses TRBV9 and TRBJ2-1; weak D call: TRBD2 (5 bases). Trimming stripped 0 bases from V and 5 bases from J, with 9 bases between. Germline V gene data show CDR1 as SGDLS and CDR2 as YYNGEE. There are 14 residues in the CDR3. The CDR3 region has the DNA TGTGCCAGCAGCGTAGCGGGATTAAACAATGAGCAGTTCTTC. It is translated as CASSVAGLNNEQFF.

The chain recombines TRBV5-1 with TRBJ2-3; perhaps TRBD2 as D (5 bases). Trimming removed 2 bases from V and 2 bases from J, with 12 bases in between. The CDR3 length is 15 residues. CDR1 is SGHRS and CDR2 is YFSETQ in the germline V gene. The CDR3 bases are TGCGCCAGCAGCTTCTTTGGACTCTCCACAGATACGCAGTATTTT. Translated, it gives CASSFFGLSTDTQYF.

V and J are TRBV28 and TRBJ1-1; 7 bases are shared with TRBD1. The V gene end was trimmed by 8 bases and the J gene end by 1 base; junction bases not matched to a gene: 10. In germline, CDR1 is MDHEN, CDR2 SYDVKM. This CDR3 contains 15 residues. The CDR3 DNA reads TGTGCCAGCCGGAAGATGACAGGGCCGAACACTGAAGCTTTCTTT. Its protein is CASRKMTGPNTEAFF.

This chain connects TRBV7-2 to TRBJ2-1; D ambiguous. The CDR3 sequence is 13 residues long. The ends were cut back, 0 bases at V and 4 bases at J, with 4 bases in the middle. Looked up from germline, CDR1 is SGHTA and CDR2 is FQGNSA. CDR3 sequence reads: CASSLAQYNEQFF. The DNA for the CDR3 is TGTGCCAGCAGCTTAGCGCAGTACAATGAGCAGTTCTTC. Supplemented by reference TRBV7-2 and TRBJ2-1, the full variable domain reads GAGVSQSPSNKVTEKGKDVELRCDPISGHTALYWYRQSLGQGLEFLIYFQGNSAPDKSGLPSDRFSAERTGGSVSTLTIQRTQQEDSAVYLCASSLAQYNEQFFGPGTRLTVL.

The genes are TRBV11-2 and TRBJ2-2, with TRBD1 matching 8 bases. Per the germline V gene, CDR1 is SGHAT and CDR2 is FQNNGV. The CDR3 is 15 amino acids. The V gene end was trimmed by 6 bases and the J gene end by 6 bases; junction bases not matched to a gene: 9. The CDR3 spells CASRPDRGGAGELFF. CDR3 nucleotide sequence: TGTGCCAGCAGACCCGACAGGGGCGGGGCCGGGGAGCTGTTTTTT.